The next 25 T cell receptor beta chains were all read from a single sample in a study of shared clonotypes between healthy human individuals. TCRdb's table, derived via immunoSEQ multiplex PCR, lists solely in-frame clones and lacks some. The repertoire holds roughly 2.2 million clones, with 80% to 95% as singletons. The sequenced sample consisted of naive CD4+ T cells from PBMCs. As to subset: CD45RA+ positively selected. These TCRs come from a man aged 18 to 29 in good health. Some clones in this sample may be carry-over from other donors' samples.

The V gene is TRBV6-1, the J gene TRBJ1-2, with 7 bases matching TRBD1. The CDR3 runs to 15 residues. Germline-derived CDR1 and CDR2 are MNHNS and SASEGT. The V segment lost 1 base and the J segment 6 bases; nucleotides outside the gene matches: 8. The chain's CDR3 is CASSEDPDRINGYTF. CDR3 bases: TGTGCCAGCAGTGAAGACCCGGACAGGATAAATGGCTACACCTTC.

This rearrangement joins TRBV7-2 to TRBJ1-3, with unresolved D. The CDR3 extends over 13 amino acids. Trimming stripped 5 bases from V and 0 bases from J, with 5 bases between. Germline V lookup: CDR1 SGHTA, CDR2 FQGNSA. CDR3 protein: CASSTNSGNTIYF. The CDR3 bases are TGTGCCAGCAGCACAAACTCTGGAAACACCATATATTTT.

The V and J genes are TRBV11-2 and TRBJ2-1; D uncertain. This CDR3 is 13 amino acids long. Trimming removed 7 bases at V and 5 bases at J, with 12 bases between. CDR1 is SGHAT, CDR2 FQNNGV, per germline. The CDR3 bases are TGTGCCAGCAACTATGGGCTAAACAATGAGCAGTTCTTC. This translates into CASNYGLNNEQFF.

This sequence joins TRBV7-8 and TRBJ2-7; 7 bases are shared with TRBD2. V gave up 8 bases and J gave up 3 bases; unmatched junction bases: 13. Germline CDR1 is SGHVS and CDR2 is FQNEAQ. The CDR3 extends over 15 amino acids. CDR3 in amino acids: CASSSHAGGSYEQYF. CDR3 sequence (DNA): TGTGCCAGCTCCTCTCACGCCGGGGGGAGCTACGAGCAGTACTTC. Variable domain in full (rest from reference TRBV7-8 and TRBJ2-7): GAGVSQSPRYKVAKRGQDVALRCDPISGHVSLFWYQQALGQGPEFLTYFQNEAQLDKSGLPSDRFFAERPEGSVSTLKIQRTQQEDSAVYLCASSSHAGGSYEQYFGPGTRLTVT.

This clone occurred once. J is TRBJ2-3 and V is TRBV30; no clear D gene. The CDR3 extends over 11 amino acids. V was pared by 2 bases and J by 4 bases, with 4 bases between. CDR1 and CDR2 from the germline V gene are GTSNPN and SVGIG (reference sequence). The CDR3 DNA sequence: TGTGCCTGGAGTATCCCAGATACGCAGTATTTT. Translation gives CAWSIPDTQYF.

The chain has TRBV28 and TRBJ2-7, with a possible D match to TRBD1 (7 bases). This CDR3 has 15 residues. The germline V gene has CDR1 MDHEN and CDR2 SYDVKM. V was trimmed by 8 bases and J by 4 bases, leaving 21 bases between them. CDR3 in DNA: TGTGCCAGCTACGGGGGCGGCAGGGGGTCATACGAGCAGTACTTC. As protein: CASYGGGRGSYEQYF.

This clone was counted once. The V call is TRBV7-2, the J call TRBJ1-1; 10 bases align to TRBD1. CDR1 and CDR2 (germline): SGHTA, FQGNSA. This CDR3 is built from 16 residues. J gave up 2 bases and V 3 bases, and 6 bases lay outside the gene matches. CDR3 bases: TGTGCCAGCAGCTTTACCCGACAGGGGGCTAACACTGAAGCTTTCTTT. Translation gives CASSFTRQGANTEAFF.

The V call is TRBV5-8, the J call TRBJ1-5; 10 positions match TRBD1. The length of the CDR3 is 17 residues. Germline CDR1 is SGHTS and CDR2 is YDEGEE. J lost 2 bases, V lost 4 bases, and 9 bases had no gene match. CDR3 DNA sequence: TGTGCCAGCAGCCTTAGACAGGGGGCGAGTCGCAATCAGCCCCAGCATTTT. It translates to CASSLRQGASRNQPQHF.

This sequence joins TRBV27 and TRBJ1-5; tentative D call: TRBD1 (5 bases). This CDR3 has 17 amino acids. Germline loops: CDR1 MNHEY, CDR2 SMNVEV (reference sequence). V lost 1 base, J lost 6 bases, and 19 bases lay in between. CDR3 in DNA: TGTGCCAGCAGTTTATTTGGACTGCAGGGTGAGAGTCAGCCCCAGCATTTT. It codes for CASSLFGLQGESQPQHF.

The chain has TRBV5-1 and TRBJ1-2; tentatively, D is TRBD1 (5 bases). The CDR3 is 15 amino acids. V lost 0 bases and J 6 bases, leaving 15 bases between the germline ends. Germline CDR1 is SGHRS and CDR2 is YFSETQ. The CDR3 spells CASSLGGGAGDGYTF. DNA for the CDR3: TGCGCCAGCAGCTTGGGGGGCGGCGCTGGTGATGGCTACACCTTC.

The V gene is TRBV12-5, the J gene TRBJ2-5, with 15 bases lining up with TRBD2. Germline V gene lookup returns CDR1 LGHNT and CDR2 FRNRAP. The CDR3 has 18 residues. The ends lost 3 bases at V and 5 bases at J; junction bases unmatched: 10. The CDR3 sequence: CASGFGLAGGPSEETQYF. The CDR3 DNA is TGTGCTAGTGGTTTCGGACTAGCGGGAGGGCCGTCTGAGGAGACCCAGTACTTC.

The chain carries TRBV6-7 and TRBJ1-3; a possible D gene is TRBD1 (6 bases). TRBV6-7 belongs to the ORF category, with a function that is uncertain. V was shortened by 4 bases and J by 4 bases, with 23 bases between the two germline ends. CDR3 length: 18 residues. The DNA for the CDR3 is TGTGCCAGCAGTTTGTGTTGCGGGACACCCGCCACCGGAAACACCATATATTTT. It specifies CASSLCCGTPATGNTIYF.

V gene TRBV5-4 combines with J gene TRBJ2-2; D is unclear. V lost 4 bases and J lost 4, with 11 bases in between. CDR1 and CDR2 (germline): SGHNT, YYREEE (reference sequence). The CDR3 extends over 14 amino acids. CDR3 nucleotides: TGTGCCAGCAGCGGGGTCTTCGGCACCGGGGAGCTGTTTTTT. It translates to CASSGVFGTGELFF.

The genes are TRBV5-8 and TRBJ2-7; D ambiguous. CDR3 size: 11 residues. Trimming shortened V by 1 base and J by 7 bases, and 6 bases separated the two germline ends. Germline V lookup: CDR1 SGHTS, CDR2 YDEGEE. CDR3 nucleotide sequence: TGTGCCAGCAGCTTGCTGGGGGAGCAGTACTTC. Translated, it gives CASSLLGEQYF.

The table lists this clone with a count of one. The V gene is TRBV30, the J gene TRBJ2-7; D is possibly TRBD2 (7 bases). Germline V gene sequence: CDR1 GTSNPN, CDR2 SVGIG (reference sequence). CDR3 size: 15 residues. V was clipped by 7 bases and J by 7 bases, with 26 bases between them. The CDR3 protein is CAFLKRRGAFSEQYF. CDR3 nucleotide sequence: TGTGCCTTCCTTAAACGCCGGGGGGCCTTTTCGGAGCAGTACTTC.

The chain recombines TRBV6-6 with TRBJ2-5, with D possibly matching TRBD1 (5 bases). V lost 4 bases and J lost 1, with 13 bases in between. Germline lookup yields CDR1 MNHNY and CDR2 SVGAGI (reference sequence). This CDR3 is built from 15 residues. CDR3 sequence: CASSSRQKSQETQYF. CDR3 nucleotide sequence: TGTGCCAGCAGTTCCCGACAGAAGTCCCAAGAGACCCAGTACTTC.

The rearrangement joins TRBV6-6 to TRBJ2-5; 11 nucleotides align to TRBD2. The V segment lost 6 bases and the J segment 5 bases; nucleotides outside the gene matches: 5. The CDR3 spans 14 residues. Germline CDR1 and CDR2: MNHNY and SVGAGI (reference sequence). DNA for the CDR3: TGTGCCAGCAGGACTAGCGGGAACCGGGAGACCCAGTACTTC. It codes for CASRTSGNRETQYF.

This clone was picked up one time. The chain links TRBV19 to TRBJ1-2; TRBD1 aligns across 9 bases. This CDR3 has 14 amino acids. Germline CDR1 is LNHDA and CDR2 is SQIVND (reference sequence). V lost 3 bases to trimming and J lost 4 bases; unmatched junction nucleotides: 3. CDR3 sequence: CASSMLGQGYGYTF. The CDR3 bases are TGTGCCAGTAGTATGCTGGGACAGGGCTATGGCTACACCTTC.

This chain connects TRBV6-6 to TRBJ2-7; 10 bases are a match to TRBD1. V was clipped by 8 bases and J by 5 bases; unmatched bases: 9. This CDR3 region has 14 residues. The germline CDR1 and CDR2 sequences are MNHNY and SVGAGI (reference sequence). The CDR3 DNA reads TGTGCCAGCGGGGGTGGGACAGGGGTCGACGAGCAGTACTTC. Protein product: CASGGGTGVDEQYF.

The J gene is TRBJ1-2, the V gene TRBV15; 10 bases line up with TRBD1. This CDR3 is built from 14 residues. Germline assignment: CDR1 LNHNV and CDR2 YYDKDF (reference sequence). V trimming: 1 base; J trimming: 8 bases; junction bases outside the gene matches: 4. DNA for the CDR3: TGTGCCACCAGCAGAGGAGGACAGGGGGAAGGCTACACCTTC. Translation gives CATSRGGQGEGYTF.

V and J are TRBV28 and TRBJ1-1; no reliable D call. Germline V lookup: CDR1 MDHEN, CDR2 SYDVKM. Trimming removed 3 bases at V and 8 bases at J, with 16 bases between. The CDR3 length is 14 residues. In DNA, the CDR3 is TGTGCCAGCAGTTTGTATTCGCTGCGAGGCGAAGCTTTCTTT. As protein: CASSLYSLRGEAFF.

The CDR3 protein is CSLWGLAGDVLGTDTQYF. The CDR3 nucleotides are TGCAGCCTGTGGGGACTAGCGGGAGATGTTTTGGGCACAGATACGCAGTATTTT. J is TRBJ2-3 and V is TRBV29-1; 14 nucleotides agree with TRBD2. The CDR3 sequence is 18 residues long. Germline loops: CDR1 SQVTM, CDR2 ANQGSEA. V was clipped by 8 bases and J by 1 base; unmatched bases: 14.

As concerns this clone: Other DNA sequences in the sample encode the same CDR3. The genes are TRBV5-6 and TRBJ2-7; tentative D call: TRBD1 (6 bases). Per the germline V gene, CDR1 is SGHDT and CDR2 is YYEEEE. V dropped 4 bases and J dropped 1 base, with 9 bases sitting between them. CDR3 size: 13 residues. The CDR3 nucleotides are TGTGCCAGCAGCCTAGGACAGTCCTACGAGCAGTACTTC. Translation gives CASSLGQSYEQYF.

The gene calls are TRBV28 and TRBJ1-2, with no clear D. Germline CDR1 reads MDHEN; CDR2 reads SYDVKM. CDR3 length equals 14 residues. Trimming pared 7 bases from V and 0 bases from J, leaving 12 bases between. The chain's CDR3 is CASNSLGANYGYTF. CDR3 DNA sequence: TGTGCCAGCAACTCGCTCGGAGCTAACTATGGCTACACCTTC.

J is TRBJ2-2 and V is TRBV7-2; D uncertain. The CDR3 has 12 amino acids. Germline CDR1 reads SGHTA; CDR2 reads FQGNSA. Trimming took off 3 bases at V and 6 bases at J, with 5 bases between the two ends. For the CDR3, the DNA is TGTGCCAGCAGCTTTACTTCCGGGGAGCTGTTTTTT. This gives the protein CASSFTSGELFF.